This T cell receptor beta chain originates from a study of identical twins. MiXCR, run by TCRdb on the 5' RACE reads, gives a single entry per CDR3 protein. The sample records hundreds of thousands of distinct CDR3 sequences, more than 9% being singletons. Notes on the study in general: For monozygotic twins, models underestimated out-of-frame TCR alpha sharing.

Healthy Caucasians made up all donors. With 2 bases removed from V and 6 bases from J, the gap between germline ends came to 13 bases. The germline CDR1 and CDR2 sequences are SGHVS and FQNEAQ. The CDR3 totals 14 residues. This clonotype was detected a few times. The target antigen is unknown. A further study also used this sample, focusing on yellow fever vaccine responses in identical twins.

The sequenced sample consisted of CD8+ T cells sorted from blood. This receptor was taken from a woman between 18 and 30 years old in good health. The V call is TRBV7-8, the J call TRBJ1-2; D might be TRBD1 (6 bases). The chain's CDR3 is CASSLNFGGNGYTF. The DNA of the CDR3 is TGTGCCAGCAGCTTAAATTTTGGGGGCAATGGCTACACCTTC.